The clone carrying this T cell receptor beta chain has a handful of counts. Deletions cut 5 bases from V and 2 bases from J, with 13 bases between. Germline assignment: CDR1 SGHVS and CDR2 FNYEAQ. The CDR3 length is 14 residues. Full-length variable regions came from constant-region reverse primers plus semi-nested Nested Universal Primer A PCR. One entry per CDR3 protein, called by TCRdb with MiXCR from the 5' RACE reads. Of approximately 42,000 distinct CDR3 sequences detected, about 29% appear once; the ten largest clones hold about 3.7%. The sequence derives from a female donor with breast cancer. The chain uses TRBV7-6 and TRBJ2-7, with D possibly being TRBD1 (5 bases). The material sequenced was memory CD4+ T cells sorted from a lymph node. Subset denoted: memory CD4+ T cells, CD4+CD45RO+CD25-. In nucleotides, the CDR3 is TGTGCCAGCAGCAAGGGGCCTAGTCCCTACGAGCAGTACTTC. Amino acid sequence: CASSKGPSPYEQYF.